This T cell receptor (beta chain) was identified in a study of blood T cells in healthy people across ages (dated by TCRdb to between 2015 and 2016). Notes on the research overall: Template switching captured roughly one uniquely barcoded TCR beta cDNA molecule per two T cells in model experiments. Two additional independent replicas of 1 million unique cDNA reads from the same blood draw were analyzed for two donors (one aged 18 to 30 and one aged 80 or older). Four age groups were formed from the donors: young (average 16 years), middle-aged (approximately 42), aged (around 62) and long-lived (more than 75). To avoid experimental bias, donors of different ages were spread randomly across the sequencing lanes. To track age-related changes in TCR beta repertoire diversity, the study relied on deep sequencing normalized with unique cDNA molecular identifiers.

The CDR3 sequence holds 18 residues, the cysteine and phenylalanine included. Only the CDR3 portion is preserved as DNA: 54 bases, with reading frame beginning at the first base. Trimming at the junction amounts to 4 bases on V and 0 bases on J, and the germline ends lie 16 bases apart. As encoded in the germline V gene, CDR1 is MGHRA while CDR2 is YSYEKL. The protocol used for the library was 5' RACE. The instrument given in TCRdb is Illumina HiSeq 2500. A second PCR of about 6 to 11 cycles was run with a J-beta primer mix and a sample-barcoded 5' primer. Each TCR beta cDNA molecule received a unique molecular identifier from a template-switch 5' adaptor carrying 12 random nucleotides. At least 3 million CDR3-containing paired-end reads were obtained from each sample. The Mint cDNA synthesis kit, primed by a TRBC-specific oligonucleotide, was used to synthesize first-strand cDNA from all RNA. After uracil-DNA glycosylase treatment, a first 18-cycle PCR used universal primers M1SS and BC2_uni_R on all cDNA. As for the original processing: Each sample was normalized by randomly selecting 1 million high-quality reads, each carrying a distinct molecular identifier. Reads with shared molecular identifiers were discarded instead of being binned into consensus sequences. MiTCR, with a Q25 quality threshold and the strictest error-elimination algorithm, was used for CDR3 identification, clonotype clustering and error correction. Lower-bound total TCR beta diversity was estimated with a nonparametric unseen species model using Euler transformation. The raw public data were reprocessed by TCRdb itself: fastp quality trimming at Q25, MiXCR clonotype calling, in-frame beta chains only. All rows with the same CDR3 protein become a single entry with the most common DNA and genes. The V and J calls come from TCRdb's annotation, not from the publication. A total of under 850,000 distinct CDR3 sequences appear in this sample, around 36% of them only once. The top ten clones comprise 10% to 15% of the sample.

What the study reported, not specific to this receptor: As age increased, observed TCR beta diversity per million T cells dropped in a roughly linear way, and a significant reduction was already evident by age 40. Estimates of total diversity based on one million sequenced T cells were considered lower bounds and underestimates. A strong correlation was found between observed TCR beta diversity and the percentage of naive T cells measured by flow cytometry. The CMV infection status of donors was not known, potentially confounding age-related changes in expanded clonotypes. Compared with the aged group, more naive CD4+ T cells, fewer expanded clones and increased TCR diversity were shown by the long-lived group, suggesting age selection. Because profiling used bulk unsorted PBMCs, naive and antigen-experienced compartments could not be compared conclusively.

Systemically healthy Caucasian individuals from Russia, some 36 in total and aged roughly 6 to 95 years, were included as donors. Roughly 10 milliliters of peripheral blood were collected from each donor into EDTA-treated Vacutainer tubes. Ficoll-Paque density-gradient centrifugation was used to isolate PBMCs, with at least 6.5 million obtained per sample. Trizol reagent was used to extract total RNA from PBMCs, with at least 5.5 micrograms per sample. The percentages of naive CD45RAhigh/CD27high T cells were determined by flow cytometry on a PBMC aliquot from every donor. For this clonotype: It lacks a known antigen. Possible read error: a much larger clone is one base away.

The TCR comes from a man younger than 35 in good health. The sequenced sample was blood. The sequence is built from TRBV4-1 and TRBJ2-6, with TRBD2 as a weak D call on 6 bases. The sequence in DNA is TGCGCCAGCAGCCGCGGGGACGGGGTAAGCTCTGGGGCCAACGTCCTGACTTTC. Its translation reads: CASSRGDGVSSGANVLTF.